The 15 T cell receptor beta chains in this list originate from one sample, sequenced in a study of blood T cells in healthy people across ages. Together with a sample-barcoded 5' primer, a J-beta primer mix was included in a second PCR lasting roughly 6 to 12 cycles. MiXCR, run by TCRdb on the 5' RACE reads, gives a single entry per CDR3 protein. Of about 1.6 million distinct CDR3 sequences listed, 34% were seen once; the top ten hold around 11%. Sequences were obtained from blood. Receptors were obtained from a woman in her 30s in good health.

Note on this clonotype: A far larger clone is just one base off, so this is likely a read error. The chain carries TRBV4-2 and TRBJ2-3; TRBD1 aligns across 8 bases. CDR1 is LGHNA, CDR2 YNFKEQ, per germline. The CDR3 totals 14 residues. The CDR3 bases are TGTGCCGGCAGCCAGGACAGGGGCACAGATACGCAGTATTTT. This gives the protein CAGSQDRGTDTQYF.

The V gene is TRBV20-1, the J gene TRBJ2-7, with D perhaps being TRBD1 or TRBD2 (6 bases each). CDR3 length: 13 amino acids. Germline V gene data show CDR1 as DFQATT and CDR2 as SNEGSKA (reference sequence). Trimming stripped 7 bases from V and 3 bases from J, with 16 bases between. The CDR3 spells CSVRARGDYEQYF. Written as DNA, the CDR3 is TGCAGTGTTAGGGCAAGGGGGGACTACGAGCAGTACTTC.

This clonotype was counted only a few times. The CDR3 region is CASSGQGETNEKLFF. The DNA of the CDR3 is TGTGCCAGCAGCGGACAGGGCGAAACTAATGAAAAACTGTTTTTT. The chain links TRBV9 to TRBJ1-4; TRBD1 agrees at 7 bases. Looked up from germline, CDR1 is SGDLS and CDR2 is YYNGEE. The length of the CDR3 is 15 residues. V shed 3 bases and J 1 base; nucleotides not matched to a gene: 3.

This clonotype was observed a few times. The chain carries TRBV15 and TRBJ1-5, with D tentatively TRBD1 (5 bases). Germline CDR1 LNHNV, CDR2 YYDKDF (reference sequence). The CDR3 length is 15 residues. Trimming removed 0 bases from V and 2 bases from J, with 8 bases in between. The CDR3 DNA reads as TGTGCCACCAGCAGAGATTTGGGGGGCAATCAGCCCCAGCATTTT. Translation: CATSRDLGGNQPQHF.

The chain links TRBV28 to TRBJ1-6; possible D gene TRBD1, 5 bases. The V and J ends lost 3 bases and 7 bases respectively, with 19 bases between them. The CDR3 spans 17 residues. Germline CDR1 reads MDHEN; CDR2 reads SYDVKM. CDR3 amino acids: CASSFRAGPPGNSPLHF. The CDR3 nucleotides are TGTGCCAGCAGTTTCAGGGCGGGCCCCCCGGGAAATTCACCCCTCCACTTT.

This chain connects TRBV18 to TRBJ2-5, with 8 bases matching TRBD1. Germline CDR1 and CDR2: KGHSH and LQKENI. Trimming took 3 bases from V and 5 from J; bases not matched to a gene: 8. The CDR3 contains 15 residues. The CDR3 nucleotides are TGTGCCAGCTCACCGAGACAGGGGACGGGGGAGACCCAGTACTTC. Protein product: CASSPRQGTGETQYF.

This clonotype was recorded a few times. The CDR3 DNA sequence: TGTGCCAGCAGTCGGGCTGATAATCAGCCCCAGCATTTT. Protein sequence: CASSRADNQPQHF. The chain joins TRBV12-3 or TRBV12-4 to TRBJ1-5; D uncertain. The ends were cut back, 5 bases at V and 4 bases at J, with 9 bases in the middle. The CDR3 loop spans 13 amino acids.

This clonotype occurred once. The rearrangement links TRBV5-1 to TRBJ2-1; 8 nucleotides line up with TRBD2. CDR1 is SGHRS and CDR2 is YFSETQ in the germline V gene. The CDR3 extends over 15 amino acids. V shed 4 bases and J 1 base; nucleotides not matched to a gene: 4. The DNA for the CDR3 is TGCGCCAGCAGCGAGACTAGCGATTCCTACAATGAGCAGTTCTTC. Translated: CASSETSDSYNEQFF.

A remark on this clonotype: A read error may explain this, as a much larger clone is one base away. The J gene is TRBJ2-7, the V gene TRBV20-1; 8 bases fit TRBD2. The CDR3 totals 17 residues. Germline loops: CDR1 DFQATT, CDR2 SNEGSKA (reference sequence). The CDR3 DNA sequence: TGCAGTGCTATGTCAGCCTACGCGGGGGGACCGGGAGAGACCCAGGACTTC. This translates into CSAMSAYAGGPGETQDF.

Only a few counts were recorded for this clonotype. The chain employs TRBV20-1 and TRBJ2-7; a weak D match, TRBD2 (6 bases). Germline V lookup: CDR1 DFQATT, CDR2 SNEGSKA (reference sequence). CDR3 size: 15 residues. The V end was cut by 1 base, the J end by 2 bases, with 15 bases between. The CDR3, as DNA: TGCAGTGCTAGAGGCATGGAGGGACTGGCCTACGAGCAGTACTTC. Residues: CSARGMEGLAYEQYF.

This clonotype was recorded a few times. The chain has TRBV5-5 and TRBJ2-3, with D perhaps TRBD1 (7 bases). CDR1 and CDR2 (germline): SGHKS, YYEKEE (reference sequence). The CDR3 runs 14 residues. Trimming stripped 4 bases from V and 2 bases from J, with 11 bases between. CDR3 nucleotide sequence: TGTGCCAGCAGCGCGGGACAGTACACAGATACGCAGTATTTT. This gives the protein CASSAGQYTDTQYF.

This chain links TRBV24-1 with TRBJ2-1; TRBD1 matches 9 bases. With 4 bases clipped from V and 8 bases from J, the junction kept 17 bases outside the gene matches. This CDR3 is built from 18 residues. CDR1 and CDR2 (germline): KGHDR, SFDVKD. The CDR3, as DNA: TGTGCCACCAGTGACCCCACGGCGGGGACAGGGTCATATTATGAGCAGTTCTTC. Translation gives CATSDPTAGTGSYYEQFF.

This clonotype appeared a few times. This sequence joins TRBV29-1 and TRBJ2-5; either TRBD1 or TRBD2 may fit D (6 bases each). Trimming took 1 base from V and 4 from J, leaving 16 bases between them. Germline-derived CDR1 and CDR2 are SQVTM and ANQGSEA. CDR3 length: 15 residues. CDR3 amino acids: CSVEAGRGAIETQYF. The CDR3 nucleotides read TGCAGCGTTGAAGCGGGAAGGGGGGCTATAGAGACCCAGTACTTC.

The rearrangement uses TRBV14 and TRBJ1-2; no reliable D call. Germline CDR1 is SGHDN and CDR2 is FVKESK. The CDR3 length is 14 residues. Trimming took off 0 bases at V and 7 bases at J, with 12 bases between the two ends. CDR3 coding DNA: TGTGCCAGCAGCCAAGAACGAACCATAGGTGGCTACACCTTC. It is translated as CASSQERTIGGYTF.

The chain uses TRBV4-1 and TRBJ2-3; no firm D call. Germline lookup yields CDR1 MGHRA and CDR2 YSYEKL. CDR3 size: 16 residues. The V end was cut by 7 bases, the J end by 0 bases, with 17 bases between. CDR3 nucleotide sequence: TGCGCCAGCAACCCCTCCACGACCTTAAGCACAGATACGCAGTATTTT. Protein sequence: CASNPSTTLSTDTQYF.